These 13 T cell receptor beta chains share one sample of origin, sequenced in a study of T-cell memory formation after mild COVID-19. TCRdb processed the 5' RACE reads anew with MiXCR; each CDR3 protein has one entry. The repertoire consists of roughly 300,000 distinct CDR3 sequences, with roughly 15% occurring once and the leading ten covering roughly 20%. What was sequenced was PBMCs or a T cell subset sorted from them (not recorded which). Source of these receptors: a man aged 18 to 30 who had mild COVID-19 (a few samples of this study predate the infection). Cell type and time point are not known.

The genes are TRBV7-3 and TRBJ1-6; D is possibly TRBD1 (5 bases). V gave up 4 bases and J gave up 8 bases, with 9 bases separating them. The germline gives CDR1 SGHTA, CDR2 FQGTGA. This CDR3 region has 13 residues. CDR3 region: CASSSDTYSPLHF. DNA of the CDR3: TGTGCCAGCAGCTCGGACACTTATTCACCCCTCCACTTT.

On this clonotype itself: A much larger clone lies one base from this, so it may be a read error. The chain has TRBV7-3 and TRBJ2-3, with D perhaps TRBD2 (6 bases). This CDR3 contains 15 residues. The germline V gene has CDR1 SGHTA and CDR2 FQGTGA. The CDR3 DNA reads as TGTGCCATCAGCCGGGACTCCCGGGGCCCAGATACGCAGTATTTT. Translating gives CAISRDSRGPDTQYF.

The chain links TRBV29-1 to TRBJ1-1; D is perhaps TRBD1 (6 bases). V dropped 6 bases and J dropped 4 bases, with 18 bases sitting between them. This CDR3 has 14 amino acids. Germline loops: CDR1 SQVTM, CDR2 ANQGSEA. CDR3 residues: CSVQQGSSSTEAFF. The CDR3 DNA reads TGCAGCGTCCAACAGGGTAGTTCTTCCACTGAAGCTTTCTTT.

A few counts support this clonotype. J is TRBJ2-5 and V is TRBV20-1; perhaps TRBD2 as D (6 bases). Germline-derived CDR1 and CDR2 are DFQATT and SNEGSKA (reference sequence). The CDR3 spans 14 residues. Trimming shortened V by 6 bases and J by 3 bases, and 17 bases separated the two germline ends. The CDR3: CSAIRAGGKETQYF. The DNA for the CDR3 is TGCAGTGCAATCAGGGCAGGAGGGAAAGAGACCCAGTACTTC.

V is TRBV7-9 and J is TRBJ1-2; the match to TRBD1 covers 9 bases. Germline CDR1 and CDR2: SEHNR and FQNEAQ (reference sequence). The junction had 6 bases not matched to a gene; V was cut back by 2 bases and J by 5 bases. This CDR3 has 15 amino acids. The CDR3 loop is CASSLRPGQGYGYTF. CDR3 sequence (DNA): TGTGCCAGCAGCTTAAGGCCTGGACAGGGGTATGGCTACACCTTC.

This clonotype was counted between two and nine times. V is TRBV6-2 or TRBV6-3 and J is TRBJ2-5; TRBD2 might be the D (6 bases). Trimming cost V 5 bases and J 2 bases, with 18 bases left between them. Germline V gives CDR1 MNHEY, CDR2 SVGEGT. The CDR3 contains 16 residues. CDR3 loop: CASSAPGDLMQETQYF. For the CDR3, the DNA is TGTGCCAGCAGTGCACCCGGGGACTTGATGCAAGAGACCCAGTACTTC.

The CDR3 DNA reads TGTGCCAGCAGACAGGGGATGGCCGGGGAGCTGTTTTTT. Residues: CASRQGMAGELFF. The chain uses TRBV2 and TRBJ2-2; the match to TRBD1 covers 7 bases. The V gene's germline CDR1 is SNHLY and CDR2 FYNNEI. Trimming took 6 bases from V and 6 from J; bases not matched to a gene: 4. The CDR3 contains 13 residues.

A few counts support this clonotype. The CDR3: CASSLGGPYGYTF. As DNA, the CDR3 is TGTGCCAGCAGCTTAGGGGGGCCGTATGGCTACACCTTC. This chain connects TRBV7-2 to TRBJ1-2; D may be TRBD1 (6 bases). Germline-derived CDR1 and CDR2 are SGHTA and FQGNSA. This CDR3 is built from 13 residues. Trimming pared 1 base from V and 5 bases from J, leaving 8 bases between.

This clonotype appeared a few times. This chain links TRBV27 with TRBJ2-5; possible D gene TRBD1, 6 bases. Germline V gene sequence: CDR1 MNHEY, CDR2 SMNVEV (reference sequence). The CDR3 is 16 residues long. V was cut by 1 base and J by 1 base, with 13 bases left in between. Here the CDR3 reads CASSLLWGLPQETQYF. The CDR3, as DNA: TGTGCCAGCAGTTTATTGTGGGGGCTTCCCCAAGAGACCCAGTACTTC.

The table lists this clonotype with a few counts. The rearrangement uses TRBV7-8 and TRBJ1-1, with unresolved D. Deletions cut 5 bases from V and 1 base from J, with 11 bases between. The germline CDR1 and CDR2 sequences are SGHVS and FQNEAQ. The CDR3 spans 14 residues. This CDR3 is CASSRGWSNTEAFF. As DNA, the CDR3 is TGTGCCAGCAGCCGAGGGTGGTCGAACACTGAAGCTTTCTTT.

This clonotype was found a few times. The chain employs TRBV6-5 and TRBJ2-7; 10 nucleotides line up with TRBD1. J was trimmed by 3 bases and V by 5 bases; bases with no gene match: 4. This CDR3 is 14 amino acids long. CDR1 is MNHEY, CDR2 SVGAGI, per germline. The CDR3 coding sequence is TGTGCCAGCAGTGTCCGGACAGGGGGCTACGAGCAGTACTTC. This codes for CASSVRTGGYEQYF.

This clonotype came up a few times. This chain links TRBV5-5 with TRBJ2-5; D remains unclear. CDR1 and CDR2 (germline): SGHKS, YYEKEE (reference sequence). The V gene lost 0 bases and the J gene lost 5 bases, with 11 bases spanning the gap. The CDR3 contains 14 residues. The DNA of the CDR3 is TGTGCCAGCAGCTTGGACAGCCAGGCGGAGACCCAGTACTTC. Translation: CASSLDSQAETQYF. The entire variable domain, with the rest obtained from reference TRBV5-5 and TRBJ2-5, is as follows: DAGVTQSPTHLIKTRGQQVTLRCSPISGHKSVSWYQQVLGQGPQFIFQYYEKEERGRGNFPDRFSARQFPNYSSELNVNALLLGDSALYLCASSLDSQAETQYFGPGTRLLVL.

The chain couples TRBV11-2 to TRBJ1-2; D may be TRBD1 (6 bases). The CDR3 covers 15 residues. Per the germline V gene, CDR1 is SGHAT and CDR2 is FQNNGV. V gave up 3 bases and J gave up 5 bases, with 16 bases separating them. The CDR3 sequence is CASSLALGQGYGYTF. The CDR3 bases are TGTGCCAGCAGCTTGGCCCTCGGGCAGGGGTATGGCTACACCTTC. The whole variable domain, remainder taken from reference TRBV11-2 and TRBJ1-2, is EAGVAQSPRYKIIEKRQSVAFWCNPISGHATLYWYQQILGQGPKLLIQFQNNGVVDDSQLPKDRFSAERLKGVDSTLKIQPAKLEDSAVYLCASSLALGQGYGYTFGSGTRLTVV.